These T cell receptor beta chains were read from a single sample in a study of post-analysis software for immune sequencing data. TCRdb reprocessed the PCR reads via MiXCR and lists one record per CDR3 protein. The table shows 750,000 to 950,000 distinct CDR3 sequences, with approximately 57% occurring only once. The sequenced sample was blood. These receptors came from a girl between 10 and 17 years old with multiple sclerosis. Each CDR3 is given with its conserved first and last residue. Fields, in order: V gene, J gene, D gene, clone size, CDR3 protein, CDR3 DNA. The D gene is left open where the match is weak. Size values are once, few and many counts, or a class for expanded clones, and some rows have none.

TRBV29-1	TRBJ2-1	NA	once	CSVEVLGPHEQFF	TGCAGCGTTGAAGTTCTGGGCCCCCATGAGCAGTTCTTC
TRBV5-5	TRBJ1-5	NA	NA	CASSLDFFRGSGNQPQHF	TGTGCCAGCAGCTTGGATTTTTTTCGGGGGTCAGGCAATCAGCCCCAGCATTTT
TRBV5-5	TRBJ1-1	NA	NA	CASSLVGRSTEAFF	TGTGCCAGCAGCTTGGTGGGGAGGAGTACTGAAGCTTTCTTT
TRBV6-5	TRBJ2-7	NA	few	CASSLQGPPSYEQYF	TGTGCCAGCAGCCTCCAGGGGCCACCCTCCTACGAGCAGTACTTC
TRBV10-3	TRBJ2-1	TRBD2	few	CAISRTSRFEDGEQFF	TGTGCCATCAGTCGGACTAGCCGCTTTGAGGACGGTGAGCAGTTCTTC
TRBV7-2	TRBJ2-7	NA	NA	CASSSLDRNYEQYF	TGTGCCAGCAGCTCGCTCGACAGGAACTACGAGCAGTACTTC
TRBV21-1	TRBJ1-2	NA	NA	CASTFRAINYGYTF	TGTGCCAGCACCTTTAGGGCGATAAACTATGGCTACACCTTC
TRBV7-9	TRBJ2-1	TRBD2	NA	CASSLGLGEMFRYNEQFF	TGTGCCAGCAGCTTGGGACTAGGGGAGATGTTCCGATACAATGAGCAGTTCTTC
TRBV29-1	TRBJ1-5	TRBD1	NA	CSRQGGNQPQHF	TGCAGCCGTCAGGGGGGCAATCAGCCCCAGCATTTT
TRBV12-5	TRBJ2-5	TRBD2	few	CASGAGTSGGKETQYF	TGTGCTAGTGGGGCGGGGACTAGCGGGGGGAAAGAGACCCAGTACTTC
TRBV6-1	TRBJ2-1	TRBD2	NA	CASRPRTSGGEVAYNEQFF	TGTGCCAGCAGACCGAGGACTAGCGGGGGGGAGGTTGCCTACAATGAGCAGTTCTTC
TRBV20-1	TRBJ2-3	TRBD2	NA	CSASGGAFGTDTQYF	TGCAGTGCTAGCGGGGGGGCCTTTGGCACAGATACGCAGTATTTT
TRBV7-6	TRBJ1-2	TRBD1	NA	CASSPTVGTGYYGYTF	TGTGCCAGCAGCCCAACTGTTGGGACAGGTTACTATGGCTACACCTTC
TRBV29-1	TRBJ2-7	NA	NA	CSVGPALYEQYF	TGCAGCGTTGGGCCAGCTCTGTACGAGCAGTACTTC
TRBV4-1	TRBJ1-2	NA	NA	CASSQNEDHNYGYTF	TGCGCCAGCAGCCAAAACGAGGACCATAACTATGGCTACACCTTC
TRBV7-3	TRBJ2-1	NA	NA	CASSLKLGLNNEQFF	TGTGCCAGCAGCTTAAAGTTGGGACTTAACAATGAGCAGTTCTTC
TRBV29-1	TRBJ2-1	NA	NA	CSVGWGNEQFF	TGCAGCGTTGGGTGGGGCAATGAGCAGTTCTTC
TRBV20-1	TRBJ2-3	NA	NA	CSAYDPLSTDTQYF	TGCAGTGCGTACGACCCGTTGAGCACAGATACGCAGTATTTT
TRBV20-1	TRBJ2-5	TRBD1	few	CSARSPLKGQGETQYF	TGCAGTGCTAGATCACCCCTAAAGGGACAGGGAGAGACCCAGTACTTC
TRBV5-5	TRBJ2-6	NA	few	CASSRTPSSGANVLTF	TGTGCCAGCAGCCGGACACCGTCCTCTGGGGCCAACGTCCTGACTTTC
TRBV29-1	TRBJ1-5	NA	NA	CSVADSSYQPQHF	TGCAGCGTTGCCGACTCATCTTATCAGCCCCAGCATTTT
TRBV20-1	TRBJ2-7	NA	NA	CSARDGERGSAEQYF	TGCAGTGCTAGAGATGGCGAGCGAGGGAGCGCCGAGCAGTACTTC
TRBV5-1	TRBJ2-2	TRBD1	NA	CASSWDRDTGERFF	TGCGCCAGCAGCTGGGACAGGGACACCGGGGAGCGGTTTTTT
TRBV5-1	TRBJ2-3	NA	NA	CASNETDTQYF	TGCGCCAGCAACGAAACAGATACGCAGTATTTT
TRBV20-1	TRBJ1-5	TRBD1	once	CSALPSGGGSNQPQHF	TGCAGTGCCCTACCCTCAGGGGGGGGGAGCAATCAGCCCCAGCATTTT
TRBV5-1	TRBJ2-3	NA	once	CASSHQALREPGTDTQYF	TGCGCCAGCAGCCATCAGGCCCTACGGGAACCGGGCACAGATACGCAGTATTTT
TRBV3-1	TRBJ1-2	NA	NA	CASSQPAGGYTF	TGTGCCAGCAGCCAACCGGCAGGGGGCTACACCTTC
TRBV12-3/TRBV12-4	TRBJ1-4	TRBD1	NA	CASGRGQGEKLFF	TGTGCCAGCGGCCGAGGACAGGGAGAAAAACTGTTTTTT
TRBV6-5	TRBJ2-3	TRBD2	NA	CASSYRGTSGRSTDTQYF	TGTGCCAGCAGTTACCGCGGGACTAGCGGGAGAAGCACAGATACGCAGTATTTT
TRBV7-9	TRBJ2-1	NA	NA	CASSPEVWVEDEQFF	TGTGCCAGCAGTCCCGAAGTGTGGGTGGAGGATGAGCAGTTCTTC
TRBV29-1	TRBJ2-2	TRBD2	NA	CSAVGSGSFTGELFF	TGCAGCGCGGTCGGTAGCGGGAGTTTTACCGGGGAGCTGTTTTTT
TRBV7-2	TRBJ2-5	TRBD1	NA	CASSLGWSGGLKETQYF	TGTGCCAGCAGCTTAGGTTGGTCAGGGGGCCTGAAGGAGACCCAGTACTTC
TRBV12-3/TRBV12-4	TRBJ2-7	NA	NA	CASSLSGTPNEQYF	TGTGCCAGCAGTCTATCCGGGACTCCTAACGAGCAGTACTTC
TRBV29-1	TRBJ2-1	TRBD2	NA	CSAGLAGQSSYNEQFF	TGCAGCGCGGGGCTAGCGGGGCAGAGCTCCTACAATGAGCAGTTCTTC
TRBV21-1	TRBJ2-5	NA	few	CASKQTGQGKETQYF	TGTGCCAGCAAACAGACGGGGCAGGGGAAAGAGACCCAGTACTTC
TRBV10-1	TRBJ2-3	NA	NA	CASSESIGRTDTQYF	TGCGCCAGCAGTGAGTCGATAGGGCGCACAGATACGCAGTATTTT
TRBV3-1	TRBJ2-7	NA	NA	CASSQVPAGGAYEQYF	TGTGCCAGCAGCCAAGTCCCGGCCGGCGGCGCCTACGAGCAGTACTTC